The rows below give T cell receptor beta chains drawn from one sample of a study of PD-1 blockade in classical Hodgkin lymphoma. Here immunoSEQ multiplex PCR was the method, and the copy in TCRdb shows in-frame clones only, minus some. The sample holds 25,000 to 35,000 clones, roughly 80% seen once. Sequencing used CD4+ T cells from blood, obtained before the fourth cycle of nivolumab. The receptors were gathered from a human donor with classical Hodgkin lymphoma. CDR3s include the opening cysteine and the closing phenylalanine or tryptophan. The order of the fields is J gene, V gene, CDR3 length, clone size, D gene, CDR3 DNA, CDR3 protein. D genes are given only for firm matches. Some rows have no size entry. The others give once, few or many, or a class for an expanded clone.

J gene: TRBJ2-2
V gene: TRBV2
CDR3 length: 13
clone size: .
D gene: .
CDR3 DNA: TGTGCCAGCACACAGATGAACACCGGGGAGCTGTTTTTT
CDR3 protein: CASTQMNTGELFF

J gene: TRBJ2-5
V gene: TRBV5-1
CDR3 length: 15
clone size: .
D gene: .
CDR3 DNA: TGCGCCAGCAGGGAAGAAGGGCGGAGGGAAGAGACCCAGTACTTC
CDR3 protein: CASREEGRREETQYF

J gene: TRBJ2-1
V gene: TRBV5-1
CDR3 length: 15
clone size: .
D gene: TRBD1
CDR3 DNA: TGCGCCAGCCGGGTCCGGACAGGGATATACGGTGAGCAGTTCTTC
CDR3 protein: CASRVRTGIYGEQFF

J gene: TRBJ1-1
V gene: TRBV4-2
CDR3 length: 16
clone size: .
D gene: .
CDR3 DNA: TGTGCCAGCAGCCGACCCATCGGGCAAGGGAACACTGAAGCTTTCTTT
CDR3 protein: CASSRPIGQGNTEAFF

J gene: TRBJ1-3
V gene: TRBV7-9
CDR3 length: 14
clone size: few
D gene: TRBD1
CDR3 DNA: TGTGCCAGCAGAACCGGGACAGGGGGCTACACCATATATTTT
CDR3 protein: CASRTGTGGYTIYF

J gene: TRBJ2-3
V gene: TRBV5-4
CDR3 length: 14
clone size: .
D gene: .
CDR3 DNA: TGTGCCAGCAGCACCGCTAGCGCCCCAGATACGCAGTATTTT
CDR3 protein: CASSTASAPDTQYF

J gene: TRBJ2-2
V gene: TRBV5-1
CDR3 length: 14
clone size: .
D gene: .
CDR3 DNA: TGCGCCAGCAGCTTGGTTCCGGTTTCCGGGGAGCTGTTTTTT
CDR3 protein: CASSLVPVSGELFF

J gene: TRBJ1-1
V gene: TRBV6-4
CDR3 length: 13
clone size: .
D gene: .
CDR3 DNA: TGTGCCAGCAGTGCAGCGTTTGGGTCTGAAGCTTTCTTT
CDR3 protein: CASSAAFGSEAFF

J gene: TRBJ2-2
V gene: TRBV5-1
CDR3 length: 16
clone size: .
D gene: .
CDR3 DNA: TGCGCCAGCAGCTCGACGGTATTCGGAGACACCGGGGAGCTGTTTTTT
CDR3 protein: CASSSTVFGDTGELFF

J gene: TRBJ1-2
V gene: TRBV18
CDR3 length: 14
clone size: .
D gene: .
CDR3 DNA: TGTGCCAGCTCACCACTCTCGGGCTCCTGGGGCTACACCTTC
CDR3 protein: CASSPLSGSWGYTF

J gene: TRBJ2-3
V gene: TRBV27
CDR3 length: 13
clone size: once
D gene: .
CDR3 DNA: TGTGCCAGCAGTTTTTTGGACACAGATACGCAGTATTTT
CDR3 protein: CASSFLDTDTQYF

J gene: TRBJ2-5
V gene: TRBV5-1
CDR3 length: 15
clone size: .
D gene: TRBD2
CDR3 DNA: TGCGCCAGCAGCGATCGGCCGGGACTAGAGAAGACCCAGTACTTC
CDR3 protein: CASSDRPGLEKTQYF